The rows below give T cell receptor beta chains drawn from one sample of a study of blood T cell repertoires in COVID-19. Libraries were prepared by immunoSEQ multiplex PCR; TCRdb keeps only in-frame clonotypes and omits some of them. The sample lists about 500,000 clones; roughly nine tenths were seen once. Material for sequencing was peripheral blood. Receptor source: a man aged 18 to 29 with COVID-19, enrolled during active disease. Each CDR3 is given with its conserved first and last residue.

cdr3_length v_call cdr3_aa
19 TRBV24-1 CATSEERVLPGANSYEQYF
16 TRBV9 CASSVGSSGVGETQYF
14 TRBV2 CASSSQALNTEAFF
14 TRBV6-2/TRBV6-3 CASSYYRMNTEAFF
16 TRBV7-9 CASSSLAGGVADTQYF
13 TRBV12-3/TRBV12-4 CASSLAGRGEQFF
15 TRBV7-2 CASSLVAGSYNEQFF
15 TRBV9 CASRVGGNQADTQYF
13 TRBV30 CAATGRGWETQYF
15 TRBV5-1 CASSFLREASYEQYF
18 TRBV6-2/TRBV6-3 CASSYASGRFTGANVLTF
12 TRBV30 CACRDYPSEQYF
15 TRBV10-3 CAISGPSGSLYEQYF
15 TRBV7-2 CASSLGQGGTDTQYF
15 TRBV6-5 CASSYRGLNTGELFF
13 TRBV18 CASSPPSGREAFF
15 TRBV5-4 CASSHGTGESYEQYF
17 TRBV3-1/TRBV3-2 CASSLFGQLSSYNEQFF
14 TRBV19 CASSAGGTAYEQYF
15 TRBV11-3 CASSLSVSSYNEQFF
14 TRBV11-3 CASSITVGGETQYF
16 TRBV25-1 CASSETSGGRQETQYF
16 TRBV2 CASSLRTSGYTDTQYF